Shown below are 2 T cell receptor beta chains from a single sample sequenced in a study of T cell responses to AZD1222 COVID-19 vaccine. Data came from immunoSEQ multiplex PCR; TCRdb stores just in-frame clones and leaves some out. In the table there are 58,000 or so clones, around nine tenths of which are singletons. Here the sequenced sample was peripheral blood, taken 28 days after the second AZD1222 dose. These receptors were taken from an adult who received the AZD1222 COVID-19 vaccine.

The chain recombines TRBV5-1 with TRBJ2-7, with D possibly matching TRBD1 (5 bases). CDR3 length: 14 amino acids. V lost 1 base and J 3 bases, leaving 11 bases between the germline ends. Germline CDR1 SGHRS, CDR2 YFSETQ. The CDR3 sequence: CASSLTGSGYEQYF. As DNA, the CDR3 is TGCGCCAGCAGCTTGACAGGATCCGGCTACGAGCAGTACTTC.

The CDR3 DNA reads TGTGCCAGCAGCTTGCACCCAGGGTTCTCCTATAATTCACCCCTCCACTTT. Its protein product is CASSLHPGFSYNSPLHF. The chain carries TRBV5-5 and TRBJ1-6; perhaps TRBD1 as D (5 bases). The CDR3 totals 17 residues. Trimming cost V 1 base and J 0 bases, with 11 bases left between them. Germline CDR1 and CDR2: SGHKS and YYEKEE (reference sequence).